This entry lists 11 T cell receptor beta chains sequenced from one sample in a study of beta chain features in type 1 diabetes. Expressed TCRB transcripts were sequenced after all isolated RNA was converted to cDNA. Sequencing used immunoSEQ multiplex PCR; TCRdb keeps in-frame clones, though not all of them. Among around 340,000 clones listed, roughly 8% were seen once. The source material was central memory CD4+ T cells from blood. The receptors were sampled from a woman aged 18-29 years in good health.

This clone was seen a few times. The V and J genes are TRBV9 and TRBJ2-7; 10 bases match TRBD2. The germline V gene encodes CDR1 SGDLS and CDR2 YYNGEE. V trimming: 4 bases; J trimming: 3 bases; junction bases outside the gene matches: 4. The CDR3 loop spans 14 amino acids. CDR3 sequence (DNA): TGTGCCAGCAGCCCGAGCGGGAGGGGCTACGAGCAGTACTTC. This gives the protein CASSPSGRGYEQYF. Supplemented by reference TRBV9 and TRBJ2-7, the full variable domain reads DSGVTQTPKHLITATGQRVTLRCSPRSGDLSVYWYQQSLDQGLQFLIQYYNGEERAKGNILERFSAQQFPDLHSELNLSSLELGDSALYFCASSPSGRGYEQYFGPGTRLTVT.

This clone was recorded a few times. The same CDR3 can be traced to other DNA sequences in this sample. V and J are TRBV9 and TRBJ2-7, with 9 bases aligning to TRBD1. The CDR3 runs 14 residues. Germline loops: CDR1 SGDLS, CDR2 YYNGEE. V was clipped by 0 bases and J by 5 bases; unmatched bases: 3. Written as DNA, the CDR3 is TGTGCCAGCAGCGTAGCCACAGGGGGCCACGAGCAGTACTTC. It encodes CASSVATGGHEQYF.

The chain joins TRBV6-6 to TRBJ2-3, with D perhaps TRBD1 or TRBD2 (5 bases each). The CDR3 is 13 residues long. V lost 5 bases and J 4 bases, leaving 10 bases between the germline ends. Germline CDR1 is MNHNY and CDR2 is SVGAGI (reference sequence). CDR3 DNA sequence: TGTGCCAGCAGTGCTCAGGGACCAGATACGCAGTATTTT. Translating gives CASSAQGPDTQYF.

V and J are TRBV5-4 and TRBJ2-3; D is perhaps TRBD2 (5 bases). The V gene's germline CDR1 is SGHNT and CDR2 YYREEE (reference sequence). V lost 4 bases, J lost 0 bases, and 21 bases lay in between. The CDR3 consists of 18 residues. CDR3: CASSLQAGSDTSTDTQYF. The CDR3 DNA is TGTGCCAGCAGCCTCCAGGCGGGCAGCGATACTAGCACAGATACGCAGTATTTT.

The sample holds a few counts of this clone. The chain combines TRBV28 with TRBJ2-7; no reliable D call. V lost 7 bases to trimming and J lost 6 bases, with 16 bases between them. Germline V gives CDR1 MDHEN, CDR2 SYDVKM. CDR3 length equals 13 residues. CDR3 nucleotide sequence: TGTGCCAGCAATACCCTTTCGCTGAGCGAGCAGTACTTC. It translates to CASNTLSLSEQYF.

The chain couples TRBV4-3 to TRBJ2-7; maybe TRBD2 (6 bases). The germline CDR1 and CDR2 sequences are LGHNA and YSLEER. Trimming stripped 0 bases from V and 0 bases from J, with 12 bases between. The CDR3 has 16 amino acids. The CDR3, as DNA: TGCGCCAGCAGCCAAGATGAGGGCGGGGCCTCCTACGAGCAGTACTTC. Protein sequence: CASSQDEGGASYEQYF.

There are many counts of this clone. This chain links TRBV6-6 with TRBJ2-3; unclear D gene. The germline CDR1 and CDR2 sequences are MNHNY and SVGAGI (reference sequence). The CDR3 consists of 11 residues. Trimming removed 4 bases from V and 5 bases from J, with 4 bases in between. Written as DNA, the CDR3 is TGTGCCAGCAGTTTTAGAGATACGCAGTATTTT. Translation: CASSFRDTQYF.

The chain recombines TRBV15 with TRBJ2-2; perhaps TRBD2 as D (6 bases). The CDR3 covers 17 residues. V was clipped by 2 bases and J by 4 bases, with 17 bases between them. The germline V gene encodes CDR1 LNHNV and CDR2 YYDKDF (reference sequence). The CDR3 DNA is TGTGCCACCAGCAGAATAGGGCGGGGTTCGGGCACCGGGGAGCTGTTTTTT. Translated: CATSRIGRGSGTGELFF.

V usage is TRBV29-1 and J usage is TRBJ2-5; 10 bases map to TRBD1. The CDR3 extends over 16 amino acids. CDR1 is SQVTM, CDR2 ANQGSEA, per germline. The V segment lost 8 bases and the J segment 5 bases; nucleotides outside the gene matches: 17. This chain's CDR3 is CSTGQGRLSLWETQYF. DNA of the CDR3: TGCAGCACGGGACAGGGGCGTTTAAGTCTTTGGGAGACCCAGTACTTC. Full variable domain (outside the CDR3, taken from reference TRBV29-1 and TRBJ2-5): SAVISQKPSRDICQRGTSLTIQCQVDSQVTMMFWYRQQPGQSLTLIATANQGSEATYESGFVIDKFPISRPNLTFSTLTVSNMSPEDSSIYLCSTGQGRLSLWETQYFGPGTRLLVL.

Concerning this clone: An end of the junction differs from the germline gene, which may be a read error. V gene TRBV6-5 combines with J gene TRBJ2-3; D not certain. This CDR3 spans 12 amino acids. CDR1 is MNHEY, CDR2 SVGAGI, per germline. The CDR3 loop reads CAISDNAEAQYF. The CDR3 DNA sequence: TGTGCCATCAGTGACAATGCCGAGGCGCAGTATTTT.

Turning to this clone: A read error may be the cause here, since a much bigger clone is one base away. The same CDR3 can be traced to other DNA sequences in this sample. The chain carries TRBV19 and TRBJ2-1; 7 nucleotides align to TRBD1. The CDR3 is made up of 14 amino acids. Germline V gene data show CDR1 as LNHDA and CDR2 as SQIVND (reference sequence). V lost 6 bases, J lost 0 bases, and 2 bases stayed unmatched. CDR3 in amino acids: CASSRDSSYNEQFF. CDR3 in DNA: TGTGCCAGTAGCCGGGACAGCTCCTACAATGAGCAGTTCTTC.